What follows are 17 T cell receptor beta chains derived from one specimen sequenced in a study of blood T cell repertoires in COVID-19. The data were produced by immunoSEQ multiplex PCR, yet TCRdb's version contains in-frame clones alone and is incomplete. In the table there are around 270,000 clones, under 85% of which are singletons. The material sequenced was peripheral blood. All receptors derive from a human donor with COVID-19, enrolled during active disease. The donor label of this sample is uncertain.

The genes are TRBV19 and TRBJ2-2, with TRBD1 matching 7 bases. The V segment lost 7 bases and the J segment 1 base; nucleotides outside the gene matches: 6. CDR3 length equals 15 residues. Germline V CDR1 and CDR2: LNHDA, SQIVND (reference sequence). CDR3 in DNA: TGTGCCAGTACCCCGGACAGGCTGAACACCGGGGAGCTGTTTTTT. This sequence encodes CASTPDRLNTGELFF.

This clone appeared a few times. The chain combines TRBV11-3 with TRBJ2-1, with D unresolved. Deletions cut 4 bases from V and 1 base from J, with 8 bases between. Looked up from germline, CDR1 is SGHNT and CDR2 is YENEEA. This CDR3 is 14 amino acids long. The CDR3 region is CASSSAASYNEQFF. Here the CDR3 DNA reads TGTGCCAGCAGCTCCGCAGCGTCCTACAATGAGCAGTTCTTC.

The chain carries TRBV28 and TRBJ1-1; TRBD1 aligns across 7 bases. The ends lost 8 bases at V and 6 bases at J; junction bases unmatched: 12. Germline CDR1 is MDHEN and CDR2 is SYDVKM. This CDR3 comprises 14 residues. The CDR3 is CASPSLQGVSEAFF. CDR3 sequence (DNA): TGTGCCAGCCCCTCCCTCCAGGGGGTCTCTGAAGCTTTCTTT. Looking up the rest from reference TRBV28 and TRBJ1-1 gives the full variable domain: DVKVTQSSRYLVKRTGEKVFLECVQDMDHENMFWYRQDPGLGLRLIYFSYDVKMKEKGDIPEGYSVSREKKERFSLILESASTNQTSMYLCASPSLQGVSEAFFGQGTRLTVV.

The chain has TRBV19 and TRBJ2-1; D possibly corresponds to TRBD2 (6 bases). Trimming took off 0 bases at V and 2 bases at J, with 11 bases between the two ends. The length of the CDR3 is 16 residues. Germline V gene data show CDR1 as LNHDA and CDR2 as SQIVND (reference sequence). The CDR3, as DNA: TGTGCCAGTAGTATAGAGGATTCGGGGGCCTACAATGAGCAGTTCTTC. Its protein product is CASSIEDSGAYNEQFF. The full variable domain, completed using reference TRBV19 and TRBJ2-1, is DGGITQSPKYLFRKEGQNVTLSCEQNLNHDAMYWYRQDPGQGLRLIYYSQIVNDFQKGDIAEGYSVSREKKESFPLTVTSAQKNPTAFYLCASSIEDSGAYNEQFFGPGTRLTVL.

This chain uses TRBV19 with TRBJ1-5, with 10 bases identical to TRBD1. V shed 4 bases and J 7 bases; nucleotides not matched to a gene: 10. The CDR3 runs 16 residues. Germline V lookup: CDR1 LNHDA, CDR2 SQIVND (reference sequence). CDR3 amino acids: CASSTWDRGSRQPQHF. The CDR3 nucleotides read TGTGCCAGTAGTACCTGGGACAGGGGATCGAGACAGCCCCAGCATTTT.

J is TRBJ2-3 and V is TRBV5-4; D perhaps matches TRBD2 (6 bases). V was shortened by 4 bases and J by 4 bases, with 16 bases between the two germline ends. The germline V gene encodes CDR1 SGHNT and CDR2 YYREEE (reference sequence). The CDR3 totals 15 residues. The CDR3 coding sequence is TGTGCCAGCAGCGCGAAAAAACGGGAGCCAGATACGCAGTATTTT. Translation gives CASSAKKREPDTQYF.

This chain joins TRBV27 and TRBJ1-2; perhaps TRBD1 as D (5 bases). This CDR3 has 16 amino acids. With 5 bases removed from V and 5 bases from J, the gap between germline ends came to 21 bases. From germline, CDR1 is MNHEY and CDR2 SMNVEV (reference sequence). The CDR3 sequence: CASSASGQPEGYGYTF. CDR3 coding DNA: TGTGCCAGCAGTGCATCAGGGCAGCCGGAGGGTTATGGCTACACCTTC.

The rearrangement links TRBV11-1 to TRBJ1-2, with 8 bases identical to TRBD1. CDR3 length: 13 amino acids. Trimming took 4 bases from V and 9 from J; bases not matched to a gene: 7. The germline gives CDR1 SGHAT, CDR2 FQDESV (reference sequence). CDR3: CASSWGQDGRYTF. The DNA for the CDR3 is TGTGCCAGCAGCTGGGGACAGGACGGTCGCTACACCTTC.

The CDR3 nucleotides read TGTGCCAGCAGTTTTGGGGCAGACCGGACAGATACGCAGTATTTT. Translating gives CASSFGADRTDTQYF. The chain has TRBV11-1 and TRBJ2-3; possible D gene TRBD1, 5 bases. The length of the CDR3 is 15 residues. Trimming removed 6 bases at V and 3 bases at J, with 16 bases between. Germline V gene lookup returns CDR1 SGHAT and CDR2 FQDESV (reference sequence).

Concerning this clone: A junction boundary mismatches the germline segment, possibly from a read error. CDR3 DNA: TGTGCCACCAGCCCCTGGGGGGGCGGGCGAGAGACCCAGTACTTC. Translating it yields CATSPWGGGRETQYF. This chain links TRBV5-4 with TRBJ2-5; weak D call: TRBD2 (7 bases). Per the germline V gene, CDR1 is SGHNT and CDR2 is YYREEE (reference sequence). The CDR3 length is 15 residues.

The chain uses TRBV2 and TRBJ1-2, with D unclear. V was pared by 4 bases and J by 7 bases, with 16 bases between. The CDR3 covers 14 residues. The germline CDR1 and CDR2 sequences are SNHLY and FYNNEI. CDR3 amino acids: CASSVEGALGGYTF. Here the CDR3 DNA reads TGTGCCAGCAGTGTAGAGGGAGCCCTTGGTGGCTACACCTTC.

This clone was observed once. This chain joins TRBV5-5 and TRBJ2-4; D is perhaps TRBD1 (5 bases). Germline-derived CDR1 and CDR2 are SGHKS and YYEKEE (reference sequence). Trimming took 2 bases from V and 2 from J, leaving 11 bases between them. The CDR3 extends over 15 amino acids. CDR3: CASSFYDSTKNIQYF. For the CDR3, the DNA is TGTGCCAGCAGCTTCTATGACAGCACCAAAAACATTCAGTACTTC.

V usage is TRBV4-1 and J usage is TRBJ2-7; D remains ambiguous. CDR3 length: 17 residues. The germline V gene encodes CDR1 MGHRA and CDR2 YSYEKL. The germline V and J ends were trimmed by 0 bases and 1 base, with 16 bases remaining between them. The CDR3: CASSQEAAVTYSYEQYF. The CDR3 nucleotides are TGCGCCAGCAGCCAAGAGGCGGCGGTGACCTATTCCTACGAGCAGTACTTC.

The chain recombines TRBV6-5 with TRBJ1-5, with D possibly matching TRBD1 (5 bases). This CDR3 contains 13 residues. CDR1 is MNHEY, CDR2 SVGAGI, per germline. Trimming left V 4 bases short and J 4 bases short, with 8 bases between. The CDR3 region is CASSWGENQPQHF. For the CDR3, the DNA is TGTGCCAGCAGTTGGGGGGAAAATCAGCCCCAGCATTTT.

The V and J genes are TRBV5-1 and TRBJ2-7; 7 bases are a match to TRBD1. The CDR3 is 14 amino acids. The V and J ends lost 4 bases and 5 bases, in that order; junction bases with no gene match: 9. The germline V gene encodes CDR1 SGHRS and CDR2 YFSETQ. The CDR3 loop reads CASSSTTGRDEQYF. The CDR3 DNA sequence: TGCGCCAGCAGCAGTACGACAGGGCGCGACGAGCAGTACTTC.

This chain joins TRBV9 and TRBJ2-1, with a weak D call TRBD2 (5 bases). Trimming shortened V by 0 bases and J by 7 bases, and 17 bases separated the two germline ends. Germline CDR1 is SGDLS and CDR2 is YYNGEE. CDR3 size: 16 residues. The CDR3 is CASSVAALAPFNEQFF. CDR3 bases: TGTGCCAGCAGCGTAGCCGCGCTAGCCCCGTTTAATGAGCAGTTCTTC.

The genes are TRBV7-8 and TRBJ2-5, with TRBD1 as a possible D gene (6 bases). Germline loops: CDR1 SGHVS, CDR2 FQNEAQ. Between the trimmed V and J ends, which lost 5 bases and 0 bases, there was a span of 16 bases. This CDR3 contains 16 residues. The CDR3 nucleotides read TGTGCCAGCAGCGTCGGACAGTCACTGTACCAAGAGACCCAGTACTTC. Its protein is CASSVGQSLYQETQYF.